This TCR beta chain was recorded in a study of T cell repertoires in cytomegalovirus infection. About the study: Used in the study were CMV epitopes, some recently identified and HLA-C-restricted, others well-studied and HLA-B-restricted. It was the public TCR beta signatures that indicated both CMV infection and matching HLA type.

Whole-study results and caveats: CMV-specific TCR beta clonotypes restricted by HLA-C dominated the ex vivo response.

TCRdb called the reads again in MiXCR, with one record for every CDR3 protein. The table lists roughly 920,000 distinct CDR3 sequences, around 32% of them singletons. The CDR3 covers 13 residues. Trimming removed 4 bases from V and 10 bases from J, with 17 bases in between. Germline-derived CDR1 and CDR2 are SQVTM and ANQGSEA. Comments on this clonotype: Its cognate antigen is unknown.

The rearrangement links TRBV29-1 to TRBJ2-1, with D hard to call. Material: cultured CD8+ T cells from PBMCs, obtained from culture after CMV antigen stimulation. The receptor's source is a human donor in good health (CMV status not recorded). Some clones in this sample may be carry-over from other donors' samples. CDR3 DNA: TGCAGCGTTGTTTGGGTTTACGCATCCGAGCAGTTCTTC. Translation gives CSVVWVYASEQFF.